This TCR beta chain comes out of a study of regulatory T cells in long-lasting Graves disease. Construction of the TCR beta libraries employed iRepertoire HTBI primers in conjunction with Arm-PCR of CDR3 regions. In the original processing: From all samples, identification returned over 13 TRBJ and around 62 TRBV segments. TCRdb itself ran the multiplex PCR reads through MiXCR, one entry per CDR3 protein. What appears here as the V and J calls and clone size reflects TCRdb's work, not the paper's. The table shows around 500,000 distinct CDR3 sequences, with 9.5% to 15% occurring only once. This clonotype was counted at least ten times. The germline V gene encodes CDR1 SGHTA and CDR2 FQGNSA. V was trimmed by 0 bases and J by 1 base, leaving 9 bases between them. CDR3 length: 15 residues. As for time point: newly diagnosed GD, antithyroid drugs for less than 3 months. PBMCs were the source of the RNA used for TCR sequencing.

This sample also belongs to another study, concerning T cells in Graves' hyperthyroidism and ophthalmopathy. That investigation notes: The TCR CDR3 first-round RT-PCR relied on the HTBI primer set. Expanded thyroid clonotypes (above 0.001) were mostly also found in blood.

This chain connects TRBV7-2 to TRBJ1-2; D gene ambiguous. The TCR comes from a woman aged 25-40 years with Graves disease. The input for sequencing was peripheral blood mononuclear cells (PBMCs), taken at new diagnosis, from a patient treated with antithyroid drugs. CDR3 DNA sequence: TGTGCCAGCAGCTTAGCTCCGACAAATAACTATGGCTACACCTTC. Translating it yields CASSLAPTNNYGYTF.